This TCR beta chain was captured by sequencing in a study of shared clonotypes between healthy human individuals. The material for each subset, its genomic DNA, was split evenly across several immunoSEQ plates. Produced via immunoSEQ multiplex PCR; TCRdb's table is partial and in-frame only. This table has about 960,000 clones, 76% appearing once. Worth noting for this clone: The target antigen is unknown.

Looked up from germline, CDR1 is MNHEY and CDR2 is SMNVEV (reference sequence). Trimming cost V 4 bases and J 9 bases, with 24 bases left between them. The CDR3 extends over 17 amino acids. Points from the study as a whole: Clonotypes which were not shared had lower generation probabilities than clonotypes that all four donors shared. Large sequencing depth failed to make sorted-subset sequencing complete, rarefaction showed.

The chain carries TRBV27 and TRBJ2-2; D may match TRBD1 or TRBD2 (7 bases each). This clonotype was obtained from a man aged 18 to 29 in good health. Material for sequencing was memory CD4+ T cells sorted from blood. Subset: CD45RA-negative fraction. The CDR3 reads CASSSKPGGGAARELFF. The CDR3 bases are TGTGCCAGCAGTTCCAAACCAGGGGGGGGTGCCGCGCGGGAGCTGTTTTTT.